This record concerns one TCR beta chain sequence. Its specificity is unknown. Germline V lookup: CDR1 SGHVS, CDR2 FQNEAQ. V was cut by 4 bases and J by 3 bases, with 10 bases left in between. This CDR3 has 13 residues. The data were obtained in a study of T cell responses to AZD1222 COVID-19 vaccine. The study's findings and limits: Recipients of AZD1222 seropositive at baseline numbered only 6 or 7. Per reports, nearly half of all spike-specific TCRs target regions that are unmutated in variants. Dominant at 160-218 and 743-854, vaccine-associated CD4 TCRs also spanned spike.

The method was immunoSEQ multiplex PCR; TCRdb's version includes in-frame clones alone and lacks a portion of them. This repertoire shows around 140,000 clones, around 84% found once; its top ten account for roughly 5.1%. This chain links TRBV7-8 with TRBJ2-7, with D perhaps matching TRBD1 (6 bases). The sample consisted of peripheral blood, taken 28 days after the second AZD1222 dose. The receptor's source is an adult who received the AZD1222 COVID-19 vaccine. The CDR3 here is CASSWTVDYEQYF. Written as DNA, the CDR3 is TGTGCCAGCAGCTGGACAGTAGACTACGAGCAGTACTTC.